The next 8 T cell receptor beta chains were all read from a single sample in a study of CD8 T cells in Susac syndrome. Random hexamers were used to reverse transcribe the RNA input (0.5 to 1 ug). TCRdb redid the calling of the immunoSEQ multiplex PCR reads with MiXCR, one entry per CDR3 protein. This sample has about 84,000 distinct CDR3 sequences, with 90% to 97% found just once. The sequencing sample was made of CD8+ T cells from PBMCs. These TCRs come from a human donor with Susac syndrome.

The chain recombines TRBV20-1 with TRBJ1-2; D is undetermined. Trimming removed 1 base from V and 0 bases from J, with 18 bases in between. From germline, CDR1 is DFQATT and CDR2 SNEGSKA (reference sequence). CDR3 size: 17 residues. This CDR3 is CSARGRGFGSPNYGYTF. DNA of the CDR3: TGCAGTGCTAGAGGTAGAGGTTTCGGCAGTCCTAACTATGGCTACACCTTC.

The genes are TRBV5-6 and TRBJ2-5, with TRBD2 matching 9 bases. J was trimmed by 2 bases and V by 0 bases; bases with no gene match: 8. Germline CDR1 SGHDT, CDR2 YYEEEE. There are 17 residues in the CDR3. In DNA form, the CDR3 reads TGTGCCAGCAGCTTGGGACTAGCGGAGCACCGACAAGAGACCCAGTACTTC. This sequence encodes CASSLGLAEHRQETQYF.

The CDR3 region is CASSPRDVYNEQFF. The CDR3 DNA reads as TGTGCCAGCAGCCCCCGGGACGTGTACAATGAGCAGTTCTTC. The V gene is TRBV5-6, the J gene TRBJ2-1; D is tentatively TRBD1 or TRBD2 (5 bases each). Trimming shortened V by 4 bases and J by 4 bases, and 12 bases separated the two germline ends. Looked up from germline, CDR1 is SGHDT and CDR2 is YYEEEE. The CDR3 has 14 amino acids.

CDR3 sequence: CASSAGNSNQPQHF. Written as DNA, the CDR3 is TGTGCCAGCAGTGCCGGAAATAGCAATCAGCCCCAGCATTTT. The chain combines TRBV2 with TRBJ1-5; D is uncertain. CDR1 SNHLY and CDR2 FYNNEI come from the germline V gene. V was clipped by 4 bases and J by 0 bases, with 7 bases between them. The CDR3 sequence is 14 residues long.

The genes are TRBV4-3 and TRBJ1-4, with D hard to call. V lost 0 bases to trimming and J lost 0 bases, with 5 bases between them. The CDR3 is made up of 15 amino acids. The germline V gene has CDR1 LGHNA and CDR2 YSLEER. CDR3 residues: CASSQDVTTNEKLFF. The DNA for the CDR3 is TGCGCCAGCAGCCAAGATGTGACAACTAATGAAAAACTGTTTTTT.

This clonotype was found once. The gene calls are TRBV24-1 and TRBJ2-7; 10 nucleotides line up with TRBD1. With 3 bases clipped from V and 1 base from J, the junction kept 11 bases outside the gene matches. The germline CDR1 and CDR2 sequences are KGHDR and SFDVKD. CDR3 size: 18 residues. As DNA, the CDR3 is TGTGCCACCAGTGATCGGGACAGGGGCGCTTTTCTGTCCTACGAGCAGTACGTC. This encodes CATSDRDRGAFLSYEQYV.

This clonotype rates as medium-sized (0.01 to 0.1%). The chain is built from TRBV27 and TRBJ1-2, with a tentative D call TRBD1 (5 bases). With 3 bases removed from V and 2 bases from J, the gap between germline ends came to 10 bases. The CDR3 spans 14 residues. Germline V gives CDR1 MNHEY, CDR2 SMNVEV (reference sequence). The CDR3 spells CASSLQGGNYGYTF. DNA for the CDR3: TGTGCCAGCAGTTTGCAGGGAGGGAACTATGGCTACACCTTC.

CDR3 coding DNA: TGTGCCTGGAGTAAGGGTTATACGGCTTTCTTT. It codes for CAWSKGYTAFF. The rearrangement joins TRBV30 to TRBJ1-1; D not certain. Trimming left V 2 bases short and J 11 bases short, with 12 bases between. This CDR3 contains 11 residues. Per germline, CDR1 GTSNPN and CDR2 SVGIG (reference sequence).